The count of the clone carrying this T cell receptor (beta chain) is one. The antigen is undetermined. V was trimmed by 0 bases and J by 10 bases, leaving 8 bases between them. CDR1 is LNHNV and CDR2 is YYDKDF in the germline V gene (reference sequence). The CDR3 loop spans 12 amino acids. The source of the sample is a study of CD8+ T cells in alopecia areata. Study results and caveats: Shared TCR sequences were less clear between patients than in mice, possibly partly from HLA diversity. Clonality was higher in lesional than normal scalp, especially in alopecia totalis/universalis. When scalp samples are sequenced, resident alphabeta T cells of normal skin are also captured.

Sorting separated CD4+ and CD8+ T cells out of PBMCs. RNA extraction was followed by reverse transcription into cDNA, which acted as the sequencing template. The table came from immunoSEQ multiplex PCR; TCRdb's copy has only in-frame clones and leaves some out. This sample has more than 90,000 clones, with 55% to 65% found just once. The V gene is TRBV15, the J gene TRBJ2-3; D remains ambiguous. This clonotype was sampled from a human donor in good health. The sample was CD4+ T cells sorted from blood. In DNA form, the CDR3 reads TGTGCCACCAGCAGAGACTCTGGGGCGCAGTATTTT. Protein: CATSRDSGAQYF. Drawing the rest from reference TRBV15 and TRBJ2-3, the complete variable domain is DAMVIQNPRYQVTQFGKPVTLSCSQTLNHNVMYWYQQKSSQAPKLLFHYYDKDFNNEADTPDNFQSRRPNTSFCFLDIRSPGLGDTAMYLCATSRDSGAQYFGPGTRLTVL.